The 21 T cell receptor beta chains in this list originate from one sample, sequenced in a study of T cells after yellow fever vaccination (dated 2019 in TCRdb). The label giving this sample's treatment or condition can be read as: live attenuated yellow fever vaccine strain. The method behind the library was 5' RACE. Sequencing was carried out with an Illumina HiSeq 2500. The public reads were quality trimmed at Q25 with fastp and then assembled into clones with MiXCR by TCRdb, keeping productive beta chains. Every CDR3 protein is listed once, alongside the most common genes and DNA of its rows. This sample has a few hundred thousand distinct CDR3 sequences in its table, and 6.8% of those were observed once. The top ten clonotypes cover roughly a sixth of the sample. The specimen was PBMCs, collected about 41 days after the first yellow fever vaccination. All receptors derive from a man between 18 and 35 years old who received the YFV17D yellow fever vaccine.

This clonotype was observed a handful of times. The chain is built from TRBV20-1 and TRBJ1-6; D is possibly TRBD1 (5 bases). This CDR3 is 13 amino acids long. The V gene's germline CDR1 is DFQATT and CDR2 SNEGSKA (reference sequence). V lost 6 bases and J 14 bases, leaving 20 bases between the germline ends. Here the CDR3 reads CSAKVAGRRALHF. The DNA of the CDR3 is TGCAGTGCGAAGGTGGCAGGGAGGAGAGCCCTCCACTTT.

This clonotype appeared once. The chain links TRBV18 to TRBJ2-7, with 9 bases identical to TRBD2. V lost 3 bases, J lost 5 bases, and 11 bases stayed unmatched. Germline-derived CDR1 and CDR2 are KGHSH and LQKENI. This CDR3 is 16 amino acids long. CDR3 loop: CASSPSLAGIKNEQYF. The CDR3 DNA sequence: TGTGCCAGCTCACCTTCCCTAGCGGGGATTAAGAACGAGCAGTACTTC.

This clonotype was seen only a few times. The rearrangement links TRBV19 to TRBJ2-3, with TRBD1 as a possible D gene (6 bases). V shed 7 bases and J shed 0 bases, with 11 bases lying between them. This CDR3 is 14 amino acids long. From germline, CDR1 is LNHDA and CDR2 SQIVND (reference sequence). The CDR3 DNA is TGTGCCAGTAAGGGGGTTTGGAGCACAGATACGCAGTATTTT. Protein: CASKGVWSTDTQYF. The whole variable domain, filled in from reference TRBV19 and TRBJ2-3, reads DGGITQSPKYLFRKEGQNVTLSCEQNLNHDAMYWYRQDPGQGLRLIYYSQIVNDFQKGDIAEGYSVSREKKESFPLTVTSAQKNPTAFYLCASKGVWSTDTQYFGPGTRLTVL.

This clonotype has only a few counts. The chain uses TRBV5-6 and TRBJ2-3, with TRBD2 identical over 8 bases. The CDR3 is made up of 15 amino acids. Looked up from germline, CDR1 is SGHDT and CDR2 is YYEEEE. V shed 3 bases, J shed 14 bases, and the junction held 17 bases outside the gene matches. This CDR3 reads CASSSGPGTRAYPYF. As DNA, the CDR3 is TGTGCCAGCAGCTCCGGTCCCGGGACTAGAGCCTACCCGTATTTT.

This clonotype was recorded many times. The V gene is TRBV5-6, the J gene TRBJ2-3, with no clear D. The CDR3 extends over 16 amino acids. Trimming left V 3 bases short and J 0 bases short, with 14 bases between. The germline CDR1 and CDR2 sequences are SGHDT and YYEEEE. CDR3 DNA: TGTGCCAGCAGCTCGCTGACTTTGGCTAGCACAGATACGCAGTATTTT. Translation gives CASSSLTLASTDTQYF.

Details on this clonotype: At one end the junction does not follow the germline gene, possibly because of a read error. This chain connects TRBV19 to TRBJ1-2; D gene ambiguous. The germline gives CDR1 LNHDA, CDR2 SQIVND (reference sequence). This CDR3 spans 13 amino acids. The CDR3 protein is CASSIGEEDGFTF. The CDR3 DNA reads as TGTGCCAGTAGTATAGGAGAGGAAGATGGCTTCACCTTC. Using reference TRBV19 and TRBJ1-2 for the parts outside the CDR3, the full variable domain is DGGITQSPKYLFRKEGQNVTLSCEQNLNHDAMYWYRQDPGQGLRLIYYSQIVNDFQKGDIAEGYSVSREKKESFPLTVTSAQKNPTAFYLCASSIGEEDGFTFGSGTRLTVV.

The V call is TRBV11-2, the J call TRBJ2-1; the match to TRBD2 covers 13 bases. The V and J ends lost 7 bases and 0 bases, in that order; junction bases with no gene match: 9. CDR1 is SGHAT, CDR2 FQNNGV, per germline. The length of the CDR3 is 18 residues. For the CDR3, the DNA is TGTGCCAGCAAAGGACTAGCGGGGGCCCAAAGCTCCTACAATGAGCAGTTCTTC. Its translation is CASKGLAGAQSSYNEQFF.

This chain connects TRBV7-9 to TRBJ1-1; no firm D call. The V gene's germline CDR1 is SEHNR and CDR2 FQNEAQ (reference sequence). V lost 6 bases and J 3 bases, leaving 14 bases between the germline ends. The CDR3 is made up of 14 amino acids. CDR3 nucleotide sequence: TGTGCCAGCAGAACCGTGGGAGTGGACACTGAAGCTTTCTTT. This sequence encodes CASRTVGVDTEAFF.

The chain combines TRBV12-3 or TRBV12-4 with TRBJ1-4; a possible D gene is TRBD1 (5 bases). The CDR3 spans 15 residues. Between the trimmed V and J ends, which lost 3 bases and 2 bases, there was a span of 10 bases. CDR3 loop: CASSFRAGTNEKLFF. The CDR3 bases are TGTGCCAGCAGTTTCAGGGCCGGGACTAATGAAAAACTGTTTTTT.

J is TRBJ2-1 and V is TRBV5-1; 12 nucleotides match TRBD1. V lost 5 bases to trimming and J lost 7 bases; unmatched junction nucleotides: 7. CDR1 SGHRS and CDR2 YFSETQ come from the germline V gene. The CDR3 is made up of 15 amino acids. CDR3 coding DNA: TGCGCCAGCAGTGAAACGGGACAGGGGGCGAATGAGCAGTTCTTC. Its translation: CASSETGQGANEQFF.

This clonotype appeared a few times. CDR3 nucleotide sequence: TGTGCCAGCAGTCTCCCGGGACAGGCATCAGATACGCAGTATTTT. As protein: CASSLPGQASDTQYF. V and J are TRBV7-3 and TRBJ2-3; 8 nucleotides line up with TRBD1. The germline CDR1 and CDR2 sequences are SGHTA and FQGTGA. With V trimmed by 6 bases and J by 4 bases, 9 bases remained unmatched. The CDR3 has 15 amino acids.

This clonotype was recorded at least ten times. The chain is built from TRBV5-1 and TRBJ2-1; D gene ambiguous. Germline CDR1 SGHRS, CDR2 YFSETQ. The V end lost 0 bases, the J end lost 0 bases, and 13 bases lay between the germline ends. The CDR3 length is 17 residues. In nucleotides, the CDR3 is TGCGCCAGCAGCTTGGTAGTCAGCTTAAACTCCTACAATGAGCAGTTCTTC. Its translation is CASSLVVSLNSYNEQFF.

This clonotype was seen repeatedly, ten times or more. The chain is built from TRBV9 and TRBJ1-2; 8 bases match TRBD1. Trimming removed 3 bases from V and 8 bases from J; junction bases left unmatched: 6. CDR1 is SGDLS, CDR2 YYNGEE, per germline. The CDR3 has 13 amino acids. In DNA form, the CDR3 reads TGTGCCAGCAGCGCTTGGACAGGGAGAGGCTACACCTTC. Protein product: CASSAWTGRGYTF. Full variable domain (rest looked up from reference TRBV9 and TRBJ1-2): DSGVTQTPKHLITATGQRVTLRCSPRSGDLSVYWYQQSLDQGLQFLIQYYNGEERAKGNILERFSAQQFPDLHSELNLSSLELGDSALYFCASSAWTGRGYTFGSGTRLTVV.

The table lists this clonotype with a few counts. The chain uses TRBV11-1 and TRBJ2-5, with 7 bases fitting TRBD2. J was trimmed by 5 bases and V by 5 bases; bases with no gene match: 8. The germline V gene has CDR1 SGHAT and CDR2 FQDESV (reference sequence). The CDR3 is made up of 14 amino acids. The CDR3 coding sequence is TGTGCCAGCAGCCCCAGGGAGGGGCAGGAGACCCAGTACTTC. Translation gives CASSPREGQETQYF.

In its sample, this clonotype was seen a few times. The chain uses TRBV7-6 and TRBJ2-1, with 7 bases that match TRBD2. This CDR3 is 14 amino acids long. CDR1 is SGHVS, CDR2 FNYEAQ, per germline. V was clipped by 8 bases and J by 2 bases; unmatched bases: 6. CDR3 sequence reads: CASRPAGPYNEQFF. The CDR3 nucleotides are TGTGCCAGCCGGCCAGCGGGGCCCTACAATGAGCAGTTCTTC. Complete variable domain (other parts from reference TRBV7-6 and TRBJ2-1): GAGVSQSPRYKVTKRGQDVALRCDPISGHVSLYWYRQALGQGPEFLTYFNYEAQQDKSGLPNDRFSAERPEGSISTLTIQRTEQRDSAMYRCASRPAGPYNEQFFGPGTRLTVL.

This clonotype was seen a handful of times. CDR3 sequence reads: CASSLPTENEAFF. The CDR3 DNA reads TGTGCCAGCAGTTTACCGACAGAGAATGAAGCTTTCTTT. The rearrangement uses TRBV28 and TRBJ1-1, with D possibly matching TRBD1 (5 bases). The germline V and J ends were trimmed by 2 bases and 7 bases, with 11 bases remaining between them. CDR3 length: 13 residues. Germline V lookup: CDR1 MDHEN, CDR2 SYDVKM.

This clonotype has more than one count but fewer than ten. The V and J genes are TRBV7-8 and TRBJ1-5; the D is unclear. This CDR3 is built from 15 residues. The germline V gene has CDR1 SGHVS and CDR2 FQNEAQ. Trimming took 1 base from V and 3 from J, leaving 10 bases between them. The chain's CDR3 is CASSLGGGYNQPQHF. The CDR3 region has the DNA TGTGCCAGCAGCTTAGGGGGAGGCTACAATCAGCCCCAGCATTTT.

The sample holds a few counts of this clonotype. The DNA of the CDR3 is TGTGCCAGCAGCTTAACGGGGGACGGGGAGCTGTTTTTT. As protein: CASSLTGDGELFF. The genes are TRBV7-3 and TRBJ2-2, with D perhaps being TRBD1 or TRBD2 (5 bases each). The CDR3 runs 13 residues. V was cut by 0 bases and J by 7 bases, with 6 bases left in between. CDR1 is SGHTA, CDR2 FQGTGA, per germline.

This clonotype has a handful of counts. The rearrangement joins TRBV18 to TRBJ2-1, with 7 bases aligning to TRBD2. This CDR3 comprises 14 residues. V lost 3 bases to trimming and J lost 9 bases; unmatched junction nucleotides: 8. Germline loops: CDR1 KGHSH, CDR2 LQKENI. CDR3 bases: TGTGCCAGCTCACCCGTCAGCGGGGAAGTTGAGCAGTTCTTC. This sequence encodes CASSPVSGEVEQFF.

This clonotype appeared a few times. The chain employs TRBV5-6 and TRBJ2-4, with 8 bases lining up with TRBD2. This CDR3 contains 14 residues. The V segment lost 7 bases and the J segment 5 bases; nucleotides outside the gene matches: 8. Per the germline V gene, CDR1 is SGHDT and CDR2 is YYEEEE. CDR3: CASSLRGGQNIQYF. The CDR3 DNA follows: TGTGCCAGCTCCCTCCGGGGGGGCCAAAACATTCAGTACTTC.

The chain recombines TRBV9 with TRBJ1-1; perhaps TRBD1 as D (5 bases). V was pared by 4 bases and J by 6 bases, with 16 bases between. The germline V gene has CDR1 SGDLS and CDR2 YYNGEE. The CDR3 runs to 14 residues. CDR3 sequence reads: CASSPLGQVPEAFF. DNA of the CDR3: TGTGCCAGCAGCCCCCTGGGGCAAGTCCCTGAAGCTTTCTTT.